This T cell receptor beta chain was obtained from a study of blood T cell repertoires in COVID-19. Trimming removed 1 base from V and 5 bases from J, with 7 bases in between. In germline, CDR1 is LGHDT, CDR2 YNNKEL (reference sequence). The CDR3 length is 13 residues. Repertoires were generated with immunoSEQ multiplex PCR, while TCRdb's copy carries only in-frame clones and drops some. The data hold approximately 60,000 clones, with approximately 88% observed a single time. Sequenced: peripheral blood. The origin of this receptor is a man between 65 and 85 years old with active COVID-19. The chain uses TRBV3-1 (or the pseudogene TRBV3-2) and TRBJ2-3, with D tentatively TRBD2 (6 bases). The CDR3 DNA follows: TGTGCCAGCAGCCAAGGACTAGGAGATACGCAGTATTTT. This encodes CASSQGLGDTQYF.